This entry concerns a single TCR beta chain. Trimming removed 5 bases from V and 2 bases from J, with 16 bases in between. This CDR3 is 15 amino acids long. In germline, CDR1 is SGHDT, CDR2 YYEEEE. This sample was included in a study of T-cell memory formation after mild COVID-19. Using constant-segment primers, 5'RACE produced TCR alpha and TCR beta cDNA libraries carrying sample barcodes and UMIs. TCRdb itself ran the 5' RACE reads through MiXCR, one entry per CDR3 protein. The repertoire holds about 200,000 distinct CDR3 sequences, with approximately 20% as singletons. The source of this sequence is an adult woman who had mild COVID-19 (a few samples of this study predate the infection). Cell type and time point are not known. Sequenced sample: PBMCs or a T cell subset sorted from them (not recorded which). The J gene is TRBJ2-5, the V gene TRBV5-6; a weak D match, TRBD1 (5 bases). In DNA form, the CDR3 reads TGTGCCAGCAGTCCCCTTGGTGGGGCTCAAGAGACCCAGTACTTC. Translating it yields CASSPLGGAQETQYF.